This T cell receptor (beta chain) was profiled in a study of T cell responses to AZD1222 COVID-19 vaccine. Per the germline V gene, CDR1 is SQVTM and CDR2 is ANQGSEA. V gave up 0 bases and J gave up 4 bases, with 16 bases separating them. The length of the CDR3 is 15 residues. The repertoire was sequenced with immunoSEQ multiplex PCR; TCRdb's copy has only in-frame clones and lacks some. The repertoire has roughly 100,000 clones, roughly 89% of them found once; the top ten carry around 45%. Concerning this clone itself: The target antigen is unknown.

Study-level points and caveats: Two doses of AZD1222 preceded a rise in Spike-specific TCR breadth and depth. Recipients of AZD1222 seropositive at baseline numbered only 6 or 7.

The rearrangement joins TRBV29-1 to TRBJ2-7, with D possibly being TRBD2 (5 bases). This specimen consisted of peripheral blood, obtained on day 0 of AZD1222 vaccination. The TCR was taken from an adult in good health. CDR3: CSVEDYSAAGYEQYF. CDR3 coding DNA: TGCAGCGTTGAAGATTACTCAGCGGCAGGTTACGAGCAGTACTTC.